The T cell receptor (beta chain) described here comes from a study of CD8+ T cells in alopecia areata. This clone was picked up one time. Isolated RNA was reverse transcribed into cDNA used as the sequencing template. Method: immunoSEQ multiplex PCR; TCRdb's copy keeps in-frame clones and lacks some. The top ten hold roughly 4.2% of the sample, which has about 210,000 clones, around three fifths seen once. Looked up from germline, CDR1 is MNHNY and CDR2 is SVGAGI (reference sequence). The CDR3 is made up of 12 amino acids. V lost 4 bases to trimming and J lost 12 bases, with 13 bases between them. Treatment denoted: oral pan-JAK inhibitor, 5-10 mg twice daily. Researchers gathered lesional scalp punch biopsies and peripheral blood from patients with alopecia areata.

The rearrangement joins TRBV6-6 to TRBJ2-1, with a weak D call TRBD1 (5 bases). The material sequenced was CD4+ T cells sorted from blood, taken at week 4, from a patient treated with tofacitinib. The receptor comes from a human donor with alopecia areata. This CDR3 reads CASSSTAVGQFF. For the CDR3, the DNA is TGTGCCAGCAGTTCGACAGCCGTAGGGCAGTTCTTC.